This T cell receptor (beta chain) derives from a study of T cells in Graves' hyperthyroidism and ophthalmopathy. Study-level information: Peripheral blood was collected at initial diagnosis, before any treatment. Study-level points and caveats: Before onset, ophthalmopathy was predicted by the model a median around 6 months earlier.

This clonotype was counted many times. What it binds is unknown. The V segment lost 6 bases and the J segment 2 bases; nucleotides outside the gene matches: 11. The germline V gene encodes CDR1 KGHSH and CDR2 LQKENI. This CDR3 contains 16 residues. The source material, RNA transcripts, was used to amplify TCR beta CDR3 regions. The primer set for the first-round RT-PCR of the TCR CDR3 was HTBI. A single record per CDR3 protein comes from TCRdb applying MiXCR to the multiplex PCR reads. The sample has around 280,000 distinct CDR3 sequences, 13% seen once; the top ten hold 6.5% to 10%. The receptor was derived from a woman in her twenties or thirties with Graves' hyperthyroidism that later progressed to Graves' ophthalmopathy. This sequence joins TRBV18 and TRBJ2-3; 7 nucleotides line up with TRBD2. The sequenced sample was blood. The CDR3 protein is CASSARLATTTDTQYF. The CDR3 region has the DNA TGTGCCAGCTCGGCCCGACTAGCTACTACCACAGATACGCAGTATTTT.